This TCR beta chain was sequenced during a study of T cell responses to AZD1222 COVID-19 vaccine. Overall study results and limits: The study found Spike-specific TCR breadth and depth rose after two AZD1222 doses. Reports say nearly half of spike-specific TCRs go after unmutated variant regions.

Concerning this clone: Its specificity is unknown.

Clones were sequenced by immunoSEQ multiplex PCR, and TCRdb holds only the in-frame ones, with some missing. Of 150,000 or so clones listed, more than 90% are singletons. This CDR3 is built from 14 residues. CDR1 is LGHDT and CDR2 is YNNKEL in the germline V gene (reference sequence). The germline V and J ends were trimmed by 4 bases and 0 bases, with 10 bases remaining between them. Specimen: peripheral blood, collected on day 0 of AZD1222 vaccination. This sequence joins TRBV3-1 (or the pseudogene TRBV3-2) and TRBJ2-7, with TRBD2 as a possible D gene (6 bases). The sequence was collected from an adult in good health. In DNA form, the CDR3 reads TGTGCCAGCAGCCGACTAGGTCCCTCCTACGAGCAGTACTTC. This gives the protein CASSRLGPSYEQYF.